These T cell receptor beta chains were read from a single sample in a study of blood T cells in healthy people across ages. Each CDR3 protein is one row after TCRdb ran MiXCR on the 5' RACE reads. This sample has over 1,300,000 distinct CDR3 sequences; approximately 60% occur once, and the top ten carry 6.5% to 8.5%. The sample comprised blood. The receptor set was obtained from a man between 18 and 35 years old in good health. Each CDR3 is given with its conserved first and last residue. Fields, in order: V gene, D gene, clone size, J gene, CDR3 protein, CDR3 DNA. The D gene is left open where the match is weak. Not every row has a clone size; where given, it reads once, few, many or a size class.

V: TRBV7-9
D: -
size: -
J: TRBJ2-7
CDR3: CASSFLSGTGPYEQYF
DNA: TGTGCCAGCAGCTTCTTAAGCGGGACAGGACCCTACGAGCAGTACTTC

V: TRBV4-3
D: TRBD1
size: -
J: TRBJ1-4
CDR3: CASSQDQVTGGDGEKLFF
DNA: TGCGCCAGCAGCCAAGATCAAGTGACAGGGGGCGATGGAGAAAAACTGTTTTTT

V: TRBV7-2
D: -
size: -
J: TRBJ2-7
CDR3: CASSLLPRPYEQYF
DNA: TGTGCCAGCAGCTTATTACCTCGGCCCTACGAGCAGTACTTC

V: TRBV24-1
D: TRBD1
size: -
J: TRBJ2-3
CDR3: CATSDFNRGTTDTQYF
DNA: TGTGCCACCAGTGATTTTAACAGGGGAACCACAGATACGCAGTATTTT

V: TRBV4-2
D: -
size: once
J: TRBJ1-4
CDR3: CASSQGWTASNEKLFF
DNA: TGTGCCAGCAGCCAAGGGTGGACGGCGTCTAATGAAAAACTGTTTTTT

V: TRBV7-6
D: TRBD2
size: once
J: TRBJ2-2
CDR3: CASSLGPAGAGELFF
DNA: TGTGCCAGCAGCTTAGGCCCGGCGGGAGCCGGGGAGCTGTTTTTT

V: TRBV29-1
D: -
size: -
J: TRBJ2-1
CDR3: CSVAETLGLEQFF
DNA: TGCAGCGTTGCGGAGACCCTCGGTCTCGAGCAGTTCTTC

V: TRBV7-9
D: -
size: many
J: TRBJ1-4
CDR3: CASRETGEKLFF
DNA: TGTGCCAGCAGGGAAACAGGGGAAAAACTGTTTTTT

V: TRBV19
D: -
size: few
J: TRBJ2-1
CDR3: CASGMGVPNEQFF
DNA: TGTGCCAGTGGGATGGGGGTACCTAATGAGCAGTTCTTC

V: TRBV20-1
D: TRBD2
size: -
J: TRBJ2-4
CDR3: CSAPSPSGVRIREQYF
DNA: TGCAGTGCTCCTTCCCCCAGCGGGGTACGTATACGAGAGCAGTACTTC

V: TRBV7-9
D: -
size: -
J: TRBJ2-1
CDR3: CASSPLRGAYNEQFF
DNA: TGTGCCAGCAGCCCCTTAAGGGGCGCATACAATGAGCAGTTCTTC

V: TRBV4-1
D: TRBD1
size: -
J: TRBJ1-4
CDR3: CASSRWPGQFNEKLFF
DNA: TGCGCCAGCAGCCGATGGCCGGGACAGTTTAATGAAAAACTGTTTTTT

V: TRBV14
D: -
size: few
J: TRBJ1-2
CDR3: CASSQVGGVYGYTF
DNA: TGTGCCAGCAGCCAAGTCGGAGGAGTCTATGGCTACACCTTC

V: TRBV6-5
D: TRBD2
size: few
J: TRBJ2-5
CDR3: CASSTGTTETQYF
DNA: TGTGCCAGCAGTACTGGGACTACGGAGACCCAGTACTTC

V: TRBV28
D: -
size: -
J: TRBJ2-4
CDR3: CASRTVGEEQYF
DNA: TGTGCCAGCAGAACGGTCGGGGAGGAGCAGTACTTC

V: TRBV10-3
D: -
size: -
J: TRBJ1-6
CDR3: CAIREGPNSPLHF
DNA: TGTGCCATCAGAGAGGGACCTAATTCACCCCTCCACTTT

V: TRBV6-5
D: -
size: -
J: TRBJ2-5
CDR3: CASSYLGESSVGETQYF
DNA: TGTGCCAGCAGTTACCTTGGGGAGAGTAGCGTGGGTGAGACCCAGTACTTC

V: TRBV3-1
D: -
size: few
J: TRBJ2-3
CDR3: CASSPPAQGLSEDTQYF
DNA: TGTGCCAGCAGCCCCCCCGCTCAGGGTTTGTCGGAAGATACGCAGTATTTT

V: TRBV29-1
D: -
size: -
J: TRBJ2-7
CDR3: CSVIDETYEQYF
DNA: TGCAGCGTCATCGACGAAACCTACGAGCAGTACTTC

V: TRBV12-5
D: -
size: -
J: TRBJ2-7
CDR3: CASQDRLPSYEQYF
DNA: TGTGCTAGTCAGGATCGACTTCCCTCCTACGAGCAGTACTTC

V: TRBV7-9
D: -
size: once
J: TRBJ2-3
CDR3: CASSLPQGITDTQYF
DNA: TGTGCCAGCAGCTTACCACAGGGCATCACAGATACGCAGTATTTT

V: TRBV5-6
D: -
size: many
J: TRBJ2-7
CDR3: CASSLSRGEQYF
DNA: TGTGCCAGCAGCTTGAGCAGGGGCGAGCAGTACTTC

V: TRBV6-1
D: -
size: few
J: TRBJ2-6
CDR3: CASSERRGSGANVLTF
DNA: TGTGCCAGCAGTGAGCGGAGGGGCTCTGGGGCCAACGTCCTGACTTTC

V: TRBV7-2
D: -
size: -
J: TRBJ1-6
CDR3: CASSLAGAGDNSPLHF
DNA: TGTGCCAGCAGCTTAGCAGGGGCGGGGGATAATTCACCCCTCCACTTT

V: TRBV5-4
D: -
size: -
J: TRBJ2-5
CDR3: CASSQSGPETQYF
DNA: TGTGCCAGCAGTCAGAGCGGTCCGGAGACCCAGTACTTC

V: TRBV6-5
D: -
size: few
J: TRBJ1-1
CDR3: CASSYSGGGGAFF
DNA: TGTGCCAGCAGTTATTCCGGGGGCGGAGGAGCTTTCTTT

V: TRBV7-6
D: TRBD1
size: -
J: TRBJ1-4
CDR3: CASSRDRGGEKLFF
DNA: TGTGCCAGCAGCCGCGACAGGGGCGGTGAAAAACTGTTTTTT

V: TRBV5-6
D: TRBD1
size: -
J: TRBJ2-7
CDR3: CASSPMGQGGSYEQYF
DNA: TGTGCCAGCAGCCCGATGGGACAGGGGGGTAGCTACGAGCAGTACTTC

V: TRBV10-3
D: TRBD2
size: few
J: TRBJ2-7
CDR3: CAISESGTSGNYEQYF
DNA: TGTGCCATCAGTGAGTCCGGGACTAGCGGGAACTACGAGCAGTACTTC

V: TRBV4-2
D: -
size: -
J: TRBJ2-3
CDR3: CASSQEGRDTQYF
DNA: TGCGCCAGCAGCCAAGAAGGGAGAGATACGCAGTATTTT

V: TRBV5-5
D: TRBD1
size: -
J: TRBJ2-3
CDR3: CASNPGQGPDTQYF
DNA: TGTGCCAGCAACCCAGGACAGGGCCCAGATACGCAGTATTTT

V: TRBV12-5
D: -
size: -
J: TRBJ2-1
CDR3: CASGLVRGGAYNEQFF
DNA: TGTGCTAGTGGTTTGGTACGCGGGGGCGCCTACAATGAGCAGTTCTTC

V: TRBV10-3
D: -
size: -
J: TRBJ2-3
CDR3: CAISERGSSTDTQYF
DNA: TGTGCCATCAGTGAGCGCGGGTCTAGCACAGATACGCAGTATTTT

V: TRBV20-1
D: -
size: -
J: TRBJ2-1
CDR3: CSARDKQASRYYEQFF
DNA: TGCAGTGCTAGAGATAAGCAGGCTAGCAGGTACTATGAGCAGTTCTTC

V: TRBV15
D: TRBD2
size: few
J: TRBJ2-7
CDR3: CATSRDLGGGDYEQYF
DNA: TGTGCCACCAGCAGAGACCTTGGGGGAGGGGATTACGAGCAGTACTTC

V: TRBV10-2
D: -
size: -
J: TRBJ2-4
CDR3: CATFGDSTTEQYF
DNA: TGCGCCACCTTCGGGGACTCCACAACAGAGCAGTACTTC

V: TRBV13
D: -
size: -
J: TRBJ2-5
CDR3: CASSLFGARIQETQYF
DNA: TGTGCCAGCAGCTTGTTCGGCGCGAGGATTCAAGAGACCCAGTACTTC